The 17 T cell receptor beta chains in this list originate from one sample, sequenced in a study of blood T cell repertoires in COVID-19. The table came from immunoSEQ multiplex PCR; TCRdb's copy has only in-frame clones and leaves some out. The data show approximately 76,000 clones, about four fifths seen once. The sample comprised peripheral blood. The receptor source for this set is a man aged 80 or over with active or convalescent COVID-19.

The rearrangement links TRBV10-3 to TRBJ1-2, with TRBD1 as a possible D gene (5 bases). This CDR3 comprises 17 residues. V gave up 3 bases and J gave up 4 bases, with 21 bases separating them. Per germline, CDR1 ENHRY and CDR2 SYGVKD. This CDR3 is CAISDLGEGPGGYGYTF. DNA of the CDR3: TGTGCCATCAGTGACCTGGGGGAGGGCCCCGGGGGCTATGGCTACACCTTC.

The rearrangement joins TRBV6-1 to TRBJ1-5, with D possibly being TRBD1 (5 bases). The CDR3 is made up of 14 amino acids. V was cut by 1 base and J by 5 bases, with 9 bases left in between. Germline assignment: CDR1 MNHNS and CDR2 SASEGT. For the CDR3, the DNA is TGTGCCAGCAGTGAAGGCAGGGATTATCAGCCCCAGCATTTT. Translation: CASSEGRDYQPQHF.

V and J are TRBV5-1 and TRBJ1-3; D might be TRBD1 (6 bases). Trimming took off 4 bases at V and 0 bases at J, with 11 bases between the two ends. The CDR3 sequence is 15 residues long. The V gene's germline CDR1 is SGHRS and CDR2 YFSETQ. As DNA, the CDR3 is TGCGCCAGCAGCATGACAGGAATCTCTGGAAACACCATATATTTT. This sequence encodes CASSMTGISGNTIYF.

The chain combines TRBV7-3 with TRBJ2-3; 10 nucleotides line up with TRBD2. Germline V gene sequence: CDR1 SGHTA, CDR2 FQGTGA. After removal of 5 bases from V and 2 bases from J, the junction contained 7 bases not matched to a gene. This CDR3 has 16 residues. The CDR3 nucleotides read TGTGCCAGCAGCATGACTAGCGGGTTGAACACAGATACGCAGTATTTT. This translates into CASSMTSGLNTDTQYF.

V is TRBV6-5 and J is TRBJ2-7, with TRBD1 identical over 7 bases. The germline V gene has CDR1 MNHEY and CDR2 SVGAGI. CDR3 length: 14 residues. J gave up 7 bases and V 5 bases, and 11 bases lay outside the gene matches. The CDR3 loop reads CASSQPGQFTEQYF. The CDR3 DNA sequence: TGTGCCAGCAGTCAACCGGGACAGTTCACAGAGCAGTACTTC.

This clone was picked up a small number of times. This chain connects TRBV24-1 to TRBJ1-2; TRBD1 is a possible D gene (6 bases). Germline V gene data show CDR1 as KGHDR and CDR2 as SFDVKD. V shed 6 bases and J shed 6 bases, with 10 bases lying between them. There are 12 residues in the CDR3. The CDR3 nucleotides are TGTGCCACCAGTTCAGGGGTGGATGGCTACACCTTC. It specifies CATSSGVDGYTF.

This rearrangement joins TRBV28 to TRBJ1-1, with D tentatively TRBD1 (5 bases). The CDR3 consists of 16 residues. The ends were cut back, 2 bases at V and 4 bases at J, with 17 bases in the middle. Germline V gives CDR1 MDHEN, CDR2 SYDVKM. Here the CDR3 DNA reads TGTGCCAGCAGTTTACGACGGACCCTGGGGGGCACTGAAGCTTTCTTT. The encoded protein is CASSLRRTLGGTEAFF.

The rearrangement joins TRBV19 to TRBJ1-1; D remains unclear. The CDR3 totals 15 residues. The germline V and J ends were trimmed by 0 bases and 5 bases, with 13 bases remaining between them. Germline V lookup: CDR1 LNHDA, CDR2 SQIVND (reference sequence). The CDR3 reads CASSIEGSLWTEAFF. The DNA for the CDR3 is TGTGCCAGTAGTATAGAGGGGAGTCTCTGGACTGAAGCTTTCTTT.

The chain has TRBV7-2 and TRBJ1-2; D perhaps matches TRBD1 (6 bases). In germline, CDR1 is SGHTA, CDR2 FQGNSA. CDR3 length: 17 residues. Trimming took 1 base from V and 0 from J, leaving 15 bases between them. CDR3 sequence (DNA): TGTGCCAGCAGCTTAGTTGGGACAACACAGACTAACTATGGCTACACCTTC. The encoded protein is CASSLVGTTQTNYGYTF. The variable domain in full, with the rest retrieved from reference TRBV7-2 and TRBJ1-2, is GAGVSQSPSNKVTEKGKDVELRCDPISGHTALYWYRQSLGQGLEFLIYFQGNSAPDKSGLPSDRFSAERTGGSVSTLTIQRTQQEDSAVYLCASSLVGTTQTNYGYTFGSGTRLTVV.

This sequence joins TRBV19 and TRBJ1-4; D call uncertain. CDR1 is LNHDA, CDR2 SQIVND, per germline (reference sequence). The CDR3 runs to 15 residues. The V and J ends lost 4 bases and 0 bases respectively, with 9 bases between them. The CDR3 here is CASSNSHATNEKLFF. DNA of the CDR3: TGTGCCAGTAGTAACAGCCACGCAACTAATGAAAAACTGTTTTTT.

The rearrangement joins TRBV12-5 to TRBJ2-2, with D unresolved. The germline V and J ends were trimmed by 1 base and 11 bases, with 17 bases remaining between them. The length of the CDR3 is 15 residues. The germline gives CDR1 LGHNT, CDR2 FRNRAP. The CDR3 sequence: CASGLAPKNRVELFF. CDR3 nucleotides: TGTGCTAGTGGTTTGGCACCAAAAAACCGGGTAGAGCTGTTTTTT.

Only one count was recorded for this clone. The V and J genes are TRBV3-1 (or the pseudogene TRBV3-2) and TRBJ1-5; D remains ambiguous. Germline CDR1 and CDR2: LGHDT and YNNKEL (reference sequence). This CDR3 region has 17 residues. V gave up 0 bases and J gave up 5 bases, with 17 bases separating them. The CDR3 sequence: CASSQDTGGIMDQPQHF. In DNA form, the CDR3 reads TGTGCCAGCAGCCAAGATACTGGAGGGATAATGGATCAGCCCCAGCATTTT.

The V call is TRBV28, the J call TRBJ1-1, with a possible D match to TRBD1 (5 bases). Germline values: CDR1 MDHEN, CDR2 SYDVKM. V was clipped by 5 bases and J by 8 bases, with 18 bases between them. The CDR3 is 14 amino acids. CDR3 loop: CASSPLGVRAEAFF. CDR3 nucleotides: TGTGCCAGCAGTCCGCTAGGGGTGCGCGCCGAAGCTTTCTTT. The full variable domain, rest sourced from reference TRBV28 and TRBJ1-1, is DVKVTQSSRYLVKRTGEKVFLECVQDMDHENMFWYRQDPGLGLRLIYFSYDVKMKEKGDIPEGYSVSREKKERFSLILESASTNQTSMYLCASSPLGVRAEAFFGQGTRLTVV.

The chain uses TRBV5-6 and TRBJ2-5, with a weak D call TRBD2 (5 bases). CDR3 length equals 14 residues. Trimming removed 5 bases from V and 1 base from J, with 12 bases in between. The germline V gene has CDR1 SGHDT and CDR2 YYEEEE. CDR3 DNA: TGTGCCAGCAGGTCCCTAGCAATCCAAGAGACCCAGTACTTC. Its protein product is CASRSLAIQETQYF.

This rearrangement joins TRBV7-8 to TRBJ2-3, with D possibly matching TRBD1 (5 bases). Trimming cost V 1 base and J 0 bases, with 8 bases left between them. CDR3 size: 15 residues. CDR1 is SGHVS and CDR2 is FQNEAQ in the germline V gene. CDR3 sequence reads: CASSLVQGSTDTQYF. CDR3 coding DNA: TGTGCCAGCAGCTTAGTCCAGGGAAGCACAGATACGCAGTATTTT.

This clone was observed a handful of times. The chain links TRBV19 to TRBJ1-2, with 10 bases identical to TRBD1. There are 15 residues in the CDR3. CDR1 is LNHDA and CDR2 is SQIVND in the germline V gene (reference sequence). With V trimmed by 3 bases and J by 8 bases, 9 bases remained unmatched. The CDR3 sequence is CASSIRDRGTGGYTF. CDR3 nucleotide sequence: TGTGCCAGTAGTATCCGGGACAGGGGTACAGGCGGCTACACCTTC.

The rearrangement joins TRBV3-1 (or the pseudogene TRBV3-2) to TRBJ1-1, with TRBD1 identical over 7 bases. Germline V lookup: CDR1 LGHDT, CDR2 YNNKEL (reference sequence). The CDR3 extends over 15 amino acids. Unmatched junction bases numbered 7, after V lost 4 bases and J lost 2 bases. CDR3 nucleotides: TGTGCCAGCAGCCGACTTGGGACAGCTAACACTGAAGCTTTCTTT. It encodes CASSRLGTANTEAFF.